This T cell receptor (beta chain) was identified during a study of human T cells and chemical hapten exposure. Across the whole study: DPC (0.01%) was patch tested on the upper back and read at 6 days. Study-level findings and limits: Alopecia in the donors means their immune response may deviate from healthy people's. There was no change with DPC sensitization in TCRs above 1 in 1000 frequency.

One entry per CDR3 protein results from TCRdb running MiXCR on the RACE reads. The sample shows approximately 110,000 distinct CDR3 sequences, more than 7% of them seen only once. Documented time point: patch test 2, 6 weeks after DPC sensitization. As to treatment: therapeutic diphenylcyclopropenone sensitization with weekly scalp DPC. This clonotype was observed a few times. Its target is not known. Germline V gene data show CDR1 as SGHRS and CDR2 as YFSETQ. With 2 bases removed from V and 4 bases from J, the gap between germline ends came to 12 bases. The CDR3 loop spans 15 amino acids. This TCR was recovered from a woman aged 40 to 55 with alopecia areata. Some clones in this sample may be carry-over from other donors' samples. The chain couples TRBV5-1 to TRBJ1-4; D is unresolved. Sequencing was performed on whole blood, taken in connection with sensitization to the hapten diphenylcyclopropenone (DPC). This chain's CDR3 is CASSFLGSFNEKLFF. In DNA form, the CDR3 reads TGCGCCAGCAGCTTCCTGGGCAGTTTTAATGAAAAACTGTTTTTT. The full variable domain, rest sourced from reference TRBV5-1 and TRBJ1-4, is KAGVTQTPRYLIKTRGQQVTLSCSPISGHRSVSWYQQTPGQGLQFLFEYFSETQRNKGNFPGRFSGRQFSNSRSEMNVSTLELGDSALYLCASSFLGSFNEKLFFGSGTQLSVL.